These T cell receptor beta chains were read from a single sample in a study of technical replicates of blood from several donors. Method: immunoSEQ multiplex PCR; TCRdb's copy keeps in-frame clones and lacks some. The sample includes 98,000 or so clones, roughly 96% seen only once; the top ten take just over 0.2%. Sequenced material: T cells isolated from PBMCs. Receptors originate from a human donor in good health. Both conserved end residues are part of each CDR3. Each record gives: clone size, D gene, V gene, CDR3 length, J gene, CDR3 protein, CDR3 DNA. The D gene is left open where the match is weak. For some rows the clone size is stated as once, few or many, or as a class when expanded; others skip it.

>-|-|TRBV2|13|TRBJ2-7
CASSVLAHYEQYF
TGTGCCAGCAGTGTCCTAGCGCACTACGAGCAGTACTTC
>-|TRBD1|TRBV7-9|15|TRBJ1-1
CASSQRPGTVTEAFF
TGTGCCAGCAGCCAGCGGCCAGGGACAGTCACTGAAGCTTTCTTT
>-|TRBD2|TRBV28|17|TRBJ2-7
CASTQEIAGFYSYEQYF
TGTGCCAGCACCCAGGAGATAGCGGGATTCTATTCCTACGAGCAGTACTTC
>-|-|TRBV5-1|14|TRBJ2-3
CASSLGQITDTQYF
TGCGCCAGCAGCTTGGGACAGATCACAGATACGCAGTATTTT
>-|TRBD1|TRBV27|16|TRBJ2-7
CASSLTGQGSTDEQYF
TGTGCCAGCAGTTTAACCGGACAGGGTTCGACGGACGAGCAGTACTTC
>-|-|TRBV6-1|12|TRBJ1-2
CASSESGSGYTF
TGTGCCAGCAGTGAATCCGGGTCCGGCTACACCTTC
>-|-|TRBV5-1|16|TRBJ1-1
CASSVAPGSQGTEAFF
TGCGCCAGCAGCGTAGCTCCGGGGTCCCAAGGGACTGAAGCTTTCTTT
>-|TRBD1|TRBV7-8|15|TRBJ1-3
CASSSPGQGAYTIYF
TGTGCCAGCAGCTCACCAGGACAGGGGGCATACACCATATATTTT
>-|-|TRBV7-9|13|TRBJ1-2
CASSLAGNYGYTF
TGTGCCAGCAGCTTGGCGGGGAACTATGGCTACACCTTC
>-|TRBD1|TRBV5-4|14|TRBJ2-7
CASSLYTGDYEQYF
TGTGCCAGCAGCTTGTATACAGGGGACTACGAGCAGTACTTC
>-|TRBD1|TRBV5-6|14|TRBJ1-4
CASSFGQGNEKLFF
TGTGCCAGCAGCTTTGGACAGGGAAACGAAAAACTGTTTTTT
>-|-|TRBV11-1|12|TRBJ2-7
CASSFYSYEQYF
TGTGCCAGCAGCTTTTACTCCTACGAGCAGTACTTC
>once|TRBD2|TRBV6-1|17|TRBJ2-1
CASSEGSGGVVYNEQFF
TGTGCCAGCAGTGAAGGCAGCGGGGGGGTCGTCTACAATGAGCAGTTCTTC
>-|-|TRBV19|14|TRBJ1-6
CASSRGDYNSPLHF
TGTGCCAGTAGTCGGGGGGATTATAATTCACCCCTCCACTTT
>-|TRBD2|TRBV11-2|17|TRBJ2-4
CASSFPFAGATKNIQYF
TGTGCCAGCAGCTTCCCCTTCGCGGGAGCTACCAAAAACATTCAGTACTTC
>-|-|TRBV6-1|16|TRBJ2-2
CASSEYQGSYTGELFF
TGTGCCAGCAGTGAATATCAGGGATCCTACACCGGGGAGCTGTTTTTT
>-|-|TRBV5-1|15|TRBJ2-5
CASSLVESGQETQYF
TGCGCCAGCAGCTTGGTAGAGTCGGGGCAAGAGACCCAGTACTTC
>-|TRBD1|TRBV5-1|15|TRBJ2-2
CASRRQGSDTGELFF
TGCGCCAGCAGGCGACAGGGTTCGGACACCGGGGAGCTGTTTTTT
>-|-|TRBV30|12|TRBJ2-5
CAWNTGYETQYF
TGTGCCTGGAATACCGGGTACGAGACCCAGTACTTC
>-|TRBD2|TRBV10-3|17|TRBJ2-3
CAIRENLAGEGTDTQYF
TGTGCCATCAGAGAGAACTTAGCGGGAGAGGGCACAGATACGCAGTATTTT
>-|-|TRBV7-9|13|TRBJ1-1
CASSDQGTTEAFF
TGTGCCAGCAGCGACCAGGGCACCACTGAAGCTTTCTTT
>-|-|TRBV6-5|15|TRBJ2-2
CASSYDSANTGELFF
TGTGCCAGCAGTTACGACAGCGCGAACACCGGGGAGCTGTTTTTT
>-|-|TRBV28|13|TRBJ2-7
CASSSGYSYEQYF
TGTGCCAGCAGTTCCGGTTACTCCTACGAGCAGTACTTC
>once|-|TRBV10-1|15|TRBJ2-1
CASSEGLVGGDEQFF
TGCGCCAGCAGTGAGGGGCTGGTCGGGGGAGATGAGCAGTTCTTC
>-|-|TRBV6-6|15|TRBJ1-2
CASSYPRGGQNGYTF
TGTGCCAGCAGTTACCCGAGAGGAGGGCAAAATGGCTACACCTTC
>-|-|TRBV5-1|16|TRBJ1-3
CASSLARSQAGNTIYF
TGCGCCAGCAGCTTGGCCCGGTCACAGGCGGGAAACACCATATATTTT